This TCR beta chain was observed in a study of control samples from healthy donors and cancer patients. With 3 bases clipped from V and 9 bases from J, the junction kept 13 bases outside the gene matches. Germline-derived CDR1 and CDR2 are LGHNA and YNFKEQ. The CDR3 totals 17 residues. Profiled with immunoSEQ multiplex PCR; TCRdb holds only in-frame clones, not every one. The sample shows about 220,000 clones, roughly 94% of them seen only once. V usage is TRBV4-2 and J usage is TRBJ2-1, with 11 bases lining up with TRBD2. This receptor was identified in a man aged 45-65 years in good health. The source material was blood. CDR3 amino acids: CASSQGHLAGGQIEQFF. DNA for the CDR3: TGTGCCAGCAGCCAGGGTCATTTAGCGGGGGGGCAGATTGAGCAGTTCTTC.